The present T cell receptor beta chain was sequenced within a study of blood T cells in healthy people across ages. Study results and caveats: Older age went with lower TCR beta diversity per million T cells, in a roughly linear way. It was the long-lived donors that had more naive CD4+ cells and higher diversity than aged donors.

A sample-barcoded 5' primer and a J-beta primer mix were used in a second PCR of roughly 6 to 11 cycles. TCRdb reprocessed the 5' RACE reads with MiXCR, giving one entry per CDR3 protein. The table records approximately 1.5 million distinct CDR3 sequences, under 55% of them present only once. In its sample, this clonotype was seen a few times. Antigen: not known. Every donor provided ten milliliters of peripheral blood. V was clipped by 1 base and J by 5 bases, with 14 bases between them. The CDR3 runs to 14 residues. Germline V gives CDR1 SQVTM, CDR2 ANQGSEA. Sequenced material: blood. This clonotype was obtained from a young woman in good health. The chain carries TRBV29-1 and TRBJ1-1; possible D gene TRBD1, 5 bases. CDR3 residues: CSVEVMGLRTEAFF. Here the CDR3 DNA reads TGCAGCGTTGAAGTCATGGGGCTGAGAACTGAAGCTTTCTTT.